Following are 17 T cell receptor beta chains from one sample sequenced in a study of metastatic and nonmetastatic thyroid tumors. Thyroid surgery was performed in patients who had received no treatment beforehand. TCRdb redid the clone calls on the PCR reads using MiXCR. Seen here are 35,000 to 40,000 clones, around 30% observed once, and the top ten hold approximately 10%. Input material: blood. These receptors were taken from a male donor with papillary thyroid cancer or a benign thyroid nodule (not recorded which). Some clones in this sample may be carry-over from other donors' samples.

This clone was seen a few times. The chain recombines TRBV6-5 with TRBJ2-1; 8 bases map to TRBD1. Germline V gene lookup returns CDR1 MNHEY and CDR2 SVGAGI. V shed 7 bases and J 7 bases; nucleotides not matched to a gene: 9. The CDR3 length is 14 residues. The CDR3 DNA is TGTGCCAGCAACCGAGGGACAGGCAAAAATGAGCAGTTCTTC. This codes for CASNRGTGKNEQFF.

The chain joins TRBV5-4 to TRBJ2-7; 7 positions match TRBD2. J lost 5 bases, V lost 3 bases, and 5 bases had no gene match. Germline CDR1 is SGHNT and CDR2 is YYREEE (reference sequence). CDR3 length: 13 residues. CDR3 loop: CASSWIAGDEQYF. In DNA, the CDR3 is TGTGCCAGCAGCTGGATAGCGGGTGACGAGCAGTACTTC.

The rearrangement links TRBV14 to TRBJ2-3; D is perhaps TRBD2 (5 bases). This CDR3 region has 17 residues. The V gene's germline CDR1 is SGHDN and CDR2 FVKESK. V dropped 0 bases and J dropped 0 bases, with 13 bases sitting between them. DNA for the CDR3: TGTGCCAGCAGCCAAGATTCGGCGCGGGTTAGCACAGATACGCAGTATTTT. This codes for CASSQDSARVSTDTQYF.

This clone was seen at least ten times. The chain couples TRBV7-3 to TRBJ2-7; no firm D call. Trimming pared 3 bases from V and 2 bases from J, leaving 8 bases between. The CDR3 spans 13 residues. Germline V lookup: CDR1 SGHTA, CDR2 FQGTGA. In DNA, the CDR3 is TGTGCCAGCAGCTTCGGACCCACCTACGAGCAGTACTTC. This gives the protein CASSFGPTYEQYF.

The chain joins TRBV11-2 to TRBJ1-6; the D gene is possibly TRBD1 (5 bases). CDR1 SGHAT and CDR2 FQNNGV come from the germline V gene. The V end was cut by 7 bases, the J end by 5 bases, with 18 bases between. This CDR3 is 16 amino acids long. CDR3 coding DNA: TGTGCCAGCAACCTGGATGGGGGGGGTAATAATTCACCCCTCCACTTT. Its protein product is CASNLDGGGNNSPLHF.

CDR3 sequence reads: CASSETGRELFF. The CDR3 DNA follows: TGCGCCAGCAGCGAAACAGGTCGGGAGCTGTTTTTT. The chain is built from TRBV5-1 and TRBJ2-2; TRBD1 is a possible D gene (5 bases). In germline, CDR1 is SGHRS, CDR2 YFSETQ. V shed 4 bases and J shed 9 bases, with 10 bases lying between them. CDR3 length: 12 amino acids.

This clone was seen only a few times. This chain uses TRBV6-2 or TRBV6-3 with TRBJ2-7; 8 positions agree with TRBD1. The CDR3 is made up of 15 amino acids. CDR1 and CDR2 from the germline V gene are MNHEY and SVGEGT. V shed 0 bases, J shed 6 bases, and the junction held 7 bases outside the gene matches. CDR3 sequence (DNA): TGTGCCAGCAGTTACTCCGGGACAGGACCTAGCGAGCAGTACTTC. As protein: CASSYSGTGPSEQYF.

This clone has ten or more counts. This CDR3 is CSARDYGRELGETQYF. CDR3 bases: TGCAGTGCTAGAGACTACGGAAGAGAGCTTGGAGAGACCCAGTACTTC. V is TRBV20-1 and J is TRBJ2-5, with D uncertain. V lost 0 bases, J lost 4 bases, and 18 bases lay in between. Germline V gene lookup returns CDR1 DFQATT and CDR2 SNEGSKA (reference sequence). The CDR3 has 16 amino acids.

There are many counts of this clone. The rearrangement joins TRBV6-5 to TRBJ2-3; TRBD2 might be the D (5 bases). Germline V gene lookup returns CDR1 MNHEY and CDR2 SVGAGI. The CDR3 is made up of 17 amino acids. V dropped 0 bases and J dropped 0 bases, with 13 bases sitting between them. In nucleotides, the CDR3 is TGTGCCAGCAGTTACTCGAATCAGCGGAATAGCACAGATACGCAGTATTTT. Translating it yields CASSYSNQRNSTDTQYF.

Remarks on this clone: This sample also contains other DNA sequences that code for the same CDR3. The rearrangement uses TRBV10-1 and TRBJ2-3, with 7 nucleotides matching TRBD2. V lost 4 bases, J lost 5 bases, and 9 bases stayed unmatched. CDR3 length: 15 residues. Germline CDR1 reads WNHNN; CDR2 reads SYGVQD (reference sequence). The CDR3 sequence is CASSGGGFEIDTQYF. The CDR3 DNA sequence: TGCGCCAGCAGTGGGGGAGGGTTCGAAATAGATACGCAGTATTTT.

The rearrangement joins TRBV7-6 to TRBJ2-3, with 7 bases that match TRBD1. The V segment lost 4 bases and the J segment 0 bases; nucleotides outside the gene matches: 1. CDR3 length: 14 residues. The germline CDR1 and CDR2 sequences are SGHVS and FNYEAQ. The CDR3 region has the DNA TGTGCCAGCAGCTCACAGGGGAGCACAGATACGCAGTATTTT. Protein product: CASSSQGSTDTQYF.

The rearrangement joins TRBV11-2 to TRBJ2-2, with 9 bases aligning to TRBD2. The CDR3 has 17 residues. The J segment lost 3 bases and the V segment lost 5 bases, leaving 10 bases of the junction unmatched. Per the germline V gene, CDR1 is SGHAT and CDR2 is FQNNGV. CDR3 loop: CASSPWTSEFDTGELFF. CDR3 sequence (DNA): TGTGCCAGCAGCCCATGGACTAGCGAATTCGACACCGGGGAGCTGTTTTTT. The full variable domain, with the rest looked up from reference TRBV11-2 and TRBJ2-2, is EAGVAQSPRYKIIEKRQSVAFWCNPISGHATLYWYQQILGQGPKLLIQFQNNGVVDDSQLPKDRFSAERLKGVDSTLKIQPAKLEDSAVYLCASSPWTSEFDTGELFFGEGSRLTVL.

In this sample, this clone turned up a few times. The rearrangement uses TRBV6-1 and TRBJ1-4; TRBD1 aligns across 7 bases. From germline, CDR1 is MNHNS and CDR2 SASEGT. The CDR3 loop spans 14 amino acids. V shed 4 bases and J 3 bases; nucleotides not matched to a gene: 2. CDR3 coding DNA: TGTGCCAGCAGTGTACAGGGGTCTAATGAAAAACTGTTTTTT. Encoded protein: CASSVQGSNEKLFF.

This clone was seen repeatedly, ten times or more. The chain links TRBV3-1 to TRBJ2-3, with a tentative D call TRBD2 (5 bases). CDR1 and CDR2 from the germline V gene are LGHDT and YNNKEL (reference sequence). The CDR3 sequence is 17 residues long. The V and J ends lost 2 bases and 4 bases respectively, with 19 bases between them. The CDR3 is CASSQPSWASRPDTQYF. The CDR3 coding sequence is TGTGCCAGCAGCCAACCCTCGTGGGCTAGCAGGCCAGATACGCAGTATTTT.

This chain links TRBV5-1 with TRBJ2-3; D possibly corresponds to TRBD2 (7 bases). CDR1 is SGHRS and CDR2 is YFSETQ in the germline V gene. V was clipped by 3 bases and J by 1 base, with 12 bases between them. The CDR3 is made up of 15 amino acids. CDR3 sequence reads: CASSSRGGGTDTQYF. In nucleotides, the CDR3 is TGCGCCAGCAGCTCTAGGGGGGGAGGCACAGATACGCAGTATTTT.

V usage is TRBV20-1 and J usage is TRBJ2-7, with D perhaps TRBD1 or TRBD2 (7 bases each). The CDR3 has 15 residues. CDR1 and CDR2 from the germline V gene are DFQATT and SNEGSKA (reference sequence). The ends were cut back, 0 bases at V and 4 bases at J, with 16 bases in the middle. CDR3 sequence: CSARDRGRQGYEQYF. DNA for the CDR3: TGCAGTGCTAGAGATCGCGGGAGACAGGGATACGAGCAGTACTTC.

The chain couples TRBV27 to TRBJ2-6; tentative D call: TRBD1 (5 bases). V was clipped by 1 base and J by 0 bases, with 19 bases between them. The CDR3 contains 20 residues. Germline CDR1 is MNHEY and CDR2 is SMNVEV (reference sequence). CDR3 amino acids: CASSLFAPGHISSGANVLTF. The CDR3 DNA follows: TGTGCCAGCAGTTTATTCGCCCCAGGACATATCTCCTCTGGGGCCAACGTCCTGACTTTC. The complete variable domain, with remaining parts taken from reference TRBV27 and TRBJ2-6, reads EAQVTQNPRYLITVTGKKLTVTCSQNMNHEYMSWYRQDPGLGLRQIYYSMNVEVTDKGDVPEGYKVSRKEKRNFPLILESPSPNQTSLYFCASSLFAPGHISSGANVLTFGAGSRLTVL.